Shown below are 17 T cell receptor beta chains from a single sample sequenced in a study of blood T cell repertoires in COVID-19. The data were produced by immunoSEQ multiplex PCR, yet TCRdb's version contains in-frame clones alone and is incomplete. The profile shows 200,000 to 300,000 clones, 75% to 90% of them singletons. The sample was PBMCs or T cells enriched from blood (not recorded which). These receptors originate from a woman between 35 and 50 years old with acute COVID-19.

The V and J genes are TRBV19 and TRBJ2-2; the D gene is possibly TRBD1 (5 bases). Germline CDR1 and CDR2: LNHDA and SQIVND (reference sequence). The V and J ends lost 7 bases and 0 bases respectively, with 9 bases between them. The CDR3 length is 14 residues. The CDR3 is CASMLQANTGELFF. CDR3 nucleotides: TGTGCCAGTATGCTACAGGCGAACACCGGGGAGCTGTTTTTT. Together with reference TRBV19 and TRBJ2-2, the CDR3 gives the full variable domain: DGGITQSPKYLFRKEGQNVTLSCEQNLNHDAMYWYRQDPGQGLRLIYYSQIVNDFQKGDIAEGYSVSREKKESFPLTVTSAQKNPTAFYLCASMLQANTGELFFGEGSRLTVL.

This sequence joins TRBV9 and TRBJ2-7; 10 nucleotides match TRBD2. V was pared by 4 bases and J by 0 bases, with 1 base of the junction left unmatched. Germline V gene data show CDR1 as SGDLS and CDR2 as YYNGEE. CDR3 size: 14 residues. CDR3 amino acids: CASSPSGSSYEQYF. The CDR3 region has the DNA TGTGCCAGCAGCCCTAGCGGGAGCTCCTACGAGCAGTACTTC.

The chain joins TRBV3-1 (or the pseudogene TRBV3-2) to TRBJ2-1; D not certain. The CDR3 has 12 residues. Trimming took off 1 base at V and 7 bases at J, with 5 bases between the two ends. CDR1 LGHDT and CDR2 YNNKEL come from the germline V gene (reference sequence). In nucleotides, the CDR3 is TGTGCCAGCAGCCAAGCGAGTAATGAGCAGTTCTTC. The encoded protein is CASSQASNEQFF.

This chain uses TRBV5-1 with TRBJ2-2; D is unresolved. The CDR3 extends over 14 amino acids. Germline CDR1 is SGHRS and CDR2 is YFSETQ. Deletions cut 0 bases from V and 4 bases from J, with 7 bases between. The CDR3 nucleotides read TGCGCCAGCAGCTTGGCCACGGGCACCGGGGAGCTGTTTTTT. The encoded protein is CASSLATGTGELFF.

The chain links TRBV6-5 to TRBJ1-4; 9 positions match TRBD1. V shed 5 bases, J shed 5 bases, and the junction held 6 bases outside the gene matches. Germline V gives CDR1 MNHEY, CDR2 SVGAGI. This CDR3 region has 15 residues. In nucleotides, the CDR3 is TGTGCCAGCAGTATAACCGGACAGGGGAATGAAAAACTGTTTTTT. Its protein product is CASSITGQGNEKLFF.

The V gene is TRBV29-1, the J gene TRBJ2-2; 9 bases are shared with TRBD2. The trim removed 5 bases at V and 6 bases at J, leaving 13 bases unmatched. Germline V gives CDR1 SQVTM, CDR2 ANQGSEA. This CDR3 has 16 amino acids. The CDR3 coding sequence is TGCAGCGTTCCGATAGCGGGAGCCTCAAGGTCCGGGGAGCTGTTTTTT. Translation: CSVPIAGASRSGELFF.

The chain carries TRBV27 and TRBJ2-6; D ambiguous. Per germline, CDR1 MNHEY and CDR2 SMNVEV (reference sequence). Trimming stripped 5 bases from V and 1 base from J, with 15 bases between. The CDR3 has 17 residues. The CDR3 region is CASSPLSGLSGANVLTF. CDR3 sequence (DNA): TGTGCCAGCAGTCCCCTCAGTGGGCTATCTGGGGCCAACGTCCTGACTTTC.

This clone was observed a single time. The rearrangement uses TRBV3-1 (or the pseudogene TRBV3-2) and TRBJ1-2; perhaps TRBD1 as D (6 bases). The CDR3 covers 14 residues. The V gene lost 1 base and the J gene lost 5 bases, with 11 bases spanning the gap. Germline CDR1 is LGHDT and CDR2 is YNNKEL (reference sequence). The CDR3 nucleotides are TGTGCCAGCAGCCAAGCAGGGGAATCGTATGGCTACACCTTC. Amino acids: CASSQAGESYGYTF.

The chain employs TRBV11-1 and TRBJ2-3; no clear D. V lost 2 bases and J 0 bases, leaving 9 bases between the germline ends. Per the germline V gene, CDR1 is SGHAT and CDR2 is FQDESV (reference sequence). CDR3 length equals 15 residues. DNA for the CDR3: TGTGCCAGCAGCTTAAGAGTTGATAGCACAGATACGCAGTATTTT. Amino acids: CASSLRVDSTDTQYF.

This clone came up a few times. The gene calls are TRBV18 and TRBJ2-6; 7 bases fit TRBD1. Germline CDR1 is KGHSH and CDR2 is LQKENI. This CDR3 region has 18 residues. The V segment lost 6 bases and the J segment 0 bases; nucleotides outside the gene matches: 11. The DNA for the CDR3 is TGTGCCAGCTCCCCTGATGGGACAGCCTTCTCTGGGGCCAACGTCCTGACTTTC. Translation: CASSPDGTAFSGANVLTF.

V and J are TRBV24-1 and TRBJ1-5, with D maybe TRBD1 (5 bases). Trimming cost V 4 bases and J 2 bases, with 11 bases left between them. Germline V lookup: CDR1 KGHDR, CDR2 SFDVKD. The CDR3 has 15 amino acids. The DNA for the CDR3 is TGTGCCACCAGTGACCGCTCCAGGGGCAATCAGCCCCAGCATTTT. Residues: CATSDRSRGNQPQHF.

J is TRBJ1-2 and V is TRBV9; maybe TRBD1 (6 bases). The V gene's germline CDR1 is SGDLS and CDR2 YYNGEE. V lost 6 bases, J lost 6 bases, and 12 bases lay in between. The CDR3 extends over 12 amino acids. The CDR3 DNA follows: TGTGCCAGCAATCGGGACACAAATGGCTACACCTTC. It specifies CASNRDTNGYTF.

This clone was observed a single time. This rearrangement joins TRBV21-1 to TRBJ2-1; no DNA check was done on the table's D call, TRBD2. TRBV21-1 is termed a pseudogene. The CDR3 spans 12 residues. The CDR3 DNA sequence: TGTGCCAGCAGCAAAGTTGACCGCGGGCAGTTCTTC. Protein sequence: CASSKVDRGQFF.

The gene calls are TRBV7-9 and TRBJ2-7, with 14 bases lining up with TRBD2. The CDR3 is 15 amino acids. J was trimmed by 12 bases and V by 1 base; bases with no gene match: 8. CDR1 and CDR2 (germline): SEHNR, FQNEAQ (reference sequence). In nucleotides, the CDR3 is TGTGCCAGCAGCTTAGTGGGGACTAGCGGGAGTCGTCCGTACTTC. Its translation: CASSLVGTSGSRPYF.

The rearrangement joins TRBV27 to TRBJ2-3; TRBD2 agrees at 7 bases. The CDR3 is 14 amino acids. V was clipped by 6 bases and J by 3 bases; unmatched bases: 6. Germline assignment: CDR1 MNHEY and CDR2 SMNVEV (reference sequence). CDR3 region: CASSRLARTDTQYF. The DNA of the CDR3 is TGTGCCAGCAGCCGACTAGCTAGGACAGATACGCAGTATTTT.

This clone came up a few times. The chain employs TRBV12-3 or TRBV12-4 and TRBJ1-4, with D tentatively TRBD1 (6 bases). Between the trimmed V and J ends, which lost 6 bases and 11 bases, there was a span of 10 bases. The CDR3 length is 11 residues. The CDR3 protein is CASSRGQKLFF. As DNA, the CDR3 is TGTGCCAGCAGCCGTGGACAGAAACTGTTTTTT.

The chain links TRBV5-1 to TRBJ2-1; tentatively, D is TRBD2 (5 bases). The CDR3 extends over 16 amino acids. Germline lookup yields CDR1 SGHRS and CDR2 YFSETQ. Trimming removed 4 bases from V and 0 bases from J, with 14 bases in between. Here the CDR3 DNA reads TGCGCCAGCAGCCTTAAAAGCGGATCCTCCTACAATGAGCAGTTCTTC. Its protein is CASSLKSGSSYNEQFF.